The next 4 T cell receptor beta chains were all read from a single sample in a study of response to subunit inactivated influenza vaccine. TCRdb re-called the RT-PCR reads through MiXCR, storing one row per CDR3 protein. The repertoire holds approximately 500,000 distinct CDR3 sequences, with 20% to 25% as singletons. These records were also assigned to another study, of T cells expressing NK-cell markers. This second study notes: With UMIs, 5'RACE template switching was used to make TCR beta cDNA.

The starting material was CD4+ T cells sorted from PBMCs, obtained 12 days after vaccination. Receptor source: a man aged 45-60 years who received an inactivated influenza vaccine.

The chain has TRBV5-1 and TRBJ2-5; D is unclear. The CDR3 contains 14 residues. CDR1 SGHRS and CDR2 YFSETQ come from the germline V gene. Deletions cut 0 bases from V and 1 base from J, with 7 bases between. This chain's CDR3 is CASSLGKGQETQYF. The DNA of the CDR3 is TGCGCCAGCAGCTTGGGAAAGGGCCAAGAGACCCAGTACTTC.

This chain links TRBV18 with TRBJ2-7; D is perhaps TRBD1 or TRBD2 (6 bases each). Germline CDR1 and CDR2: KGHSH and LQKENI. Deletions cut 5 bases from V and 6 bases from J, with 17 bases between. The CDR3 runs 14 residues. The CDR3 coding sequence is TGTGCCAGCTCAATCACGGGACGGGGGCGCGAGCAGTACTTC. It codes for CASSITGRGREQYF.

The V gene is TRBV20-1, the J gene TRBJ2-7, with no clear D. The CDR3 consists of 12 residues. V shed 5 bases and J shed 2 bases, with 10 bases lying between them. Germline CDR1 reads DFQATT; CDR2 reads SNEGSKA (reference sequence). CDR3 DNA: TGCAGTGCTCGCCCGGGTCCCTACGAGCAGTACTTC. Translation gives CSARPGPYEQYF.

This clonotype came up a few times. The gene calls are TRBV30 and TRBJ2-7; perhaps TRBD1 as D (5 bases). Trimming took off 5 bases at V and 6 bases at J, with 8 bases between the two ends. This CDR3 has 10 residues. CDR1 is GTSNPN, CDR2 SVGIG, per germline (reference sequence). The CDR3 nucleotides read TGTGCCTGGGGACATGGCGAGCAGTACTTC. Its protein is CAWGHGEQYF. Together with reference TRBV30 and TRBJ2-7, the CDR3 gives the full variable domain: SQTIHQWPATLVQPVGSPLSLECTVEGTSNPNLYWYRQAAGRGLQLLFYSVGIGQISSEVPQNLSASRPQDRQFILSSKKLLLSDSGFYLCAWGHGEQYFGPGTRLTVT.